Below are 18 T cell receptor beta chains sequenced from a single sample in a study of beta chain features in type 1 diabetes (dated by TCRdb to 2016 to 2019). Library construction relied on the immunoSEQ multiplex PCR assay. The entire isolated RNA was reverse transcribed using the High Capacity cDNA Reverse Transcription Kit, and thus expressed TCRB transcripts were sequenced. Imported from immuneACCESS, the table was reduced by TCRdb to in-frame sequences with V and J called. These copies leave out some clones; in studies compared against another copy, an unresolved V gene accounts for under half, and the cause of the remainder is not known. Within this sample are roughly 350,000 clones, with 11% of them counted one time only. The ten most abundant clones make up 0.015% of the sample. The sample was naive CD4+ T cells from blood. Interpreted using the paper, the cell subset or site label stands for: true naive CD4+ T cells. These receptors were taken from a woman aged 30 to 39 in good health.

This clone was seen only a few times. The J gene is TRBJ2-7, the V gene TRBV25-1; D is perhaps TRBD2 (7 bases). CDR3 size: 18 residues. Germline V lookup: CDR1 MGHDK, CDR2 SYGVNS. Trimming removed 2 bases from V and 6 bases from J, with 26 bases in between. The CDR3 bases are TGTGCCAGCAGTGAACCGCCTAGGGGGGAGGGCCGGTCAGGCGAGCAGTACTTC. Translating gives CASSEPPRGEGRSGEQYF.

The CDR3 reads CASSQARDSSYNEQFF. The CDR3 region has the DNA TGTGCCAGCAGCCAAGCGCGGGACAGCTCCTACAATGAGCAGTTCTTC. The V call is TRBV14, the J call TRBJ2-1; perhaps TRBD1 as D (7 bases). The CDR3 extends over 16 amino acids. Germline CDR1 SGHDN, CDR2 FVKESK. Trimming removed 1 base from V and 0 bases from J, with 10 bases in between.

This clone has a handful of counts. V usage is TRBV4-1 and J usage is TRBJ2-1; 9 bases are a match to TRBD2. Germline values: CDR1 MGHRA, CDR2 YSYEKL. The CDR3 is 14 residues long. The trim removed 0 bases at V and 13 bases at J, leaving 7 bases unmatched. The CDR3 coding sequence is TGCGCCAGCAGCCAAGAACCCGGTCTAGCGGGACAGTTCTTC. This encodes CASSQEPGLAGQFF.

The V and J genes are TRBV6-5 and TRBJ2-1; the D gene is possibly TRBD2 (6 bases). Trimming took off 0 bases at V and 6 bases at J, with 12 bases between the two ends. Looked up from germline, CDR1 is MNHEY and CDR2 is SVGAGI. The CDR3 covers 15 residues. Written as DNA, the CDR3 is TGTGCCAGCAGTTACTCTTCGGGAGTTGGCAATGAGCAGTTCTTC. It encodes CASSYSSGVGNEQFF.

This clone was recorded a few times. The rearrangement joins TRBV30 to TRBJ2-7; no clear D gene. Deletions cut 1 base from V and 0 bases from J, with 16 bases between. The CDR3 length is 16 residues. CDR1 is GTSNPN and CDR2 is SVGIG in the germline V gene (reference sequence). The CDR3 DNA reads as TGTGCCTGGAGTGCGTCAGCGTCATTCAGCTCCTACGAGCAGTACTTC. It codes for CAWSASASFSSYEQYF.

This chain joins TRBV7-9 and TRBJ2-7, with D tentatively TRBD1 (5 bases). The CDR3 sequence is 13 residues long. Trimming cost V 5 bases and J 1 base, with 9 bases left between them. Looked up from germline, CDR1 is SEHNR and CDR2 is FQNEAQ (reference sequence). The CDR3 protein is CASSTGSSYEQYF. The CDR3, as DNA: TGTGCCAGCAGCACAGGCTCGTCCTACGAGCAGTACTTC.

The sample holds a few counts of this clone. The CDR3 reads CASSGDRGGEQYF. CDR3 DNA sequence: TGTGCCAGCAGCGGCGACAGGGGGGGAGAGCAGTACTTC. The chain joins TRBV9 to TRBJ2-7, with 9 nucleotides matching TRBD1. Germline V gives CDR1 SGDLS, CDR2 YYNGEE. The V gene end was trimmed by 3 bases and the J gene end by 7 bases; junction bases not matched to a gene: 5. This CDR3 has 13 amino acids.

This clone came up a few times. The V and J genes are TRBV18 and TRBJ2-5; 10 nucleotides match TRBD2. J was trimmed by 3 bases and V by 8 bases; bases with no gene match: 9. Germline CDR1 reads KGHSH; CDR2 reads LQKENI. CDR3 length: 15 amino acids. This CDR3 is CASTQREGQEETQYF. CDR3 sequence (DNA): TGTGCCAGCACCCAGCGGGAGGGCCAGGAAGAGACCCAGTACTTC. The entire variable domain, with the rest obtained from reference TRBV18 and TRBJ2-5, is as follows: NAGVMQNPRHLVRRRGQEARLRCSPMKGHSHVYWYRQLPEEGLKFMVYLQKENIIDESGMPKERFSAEFPKEGPSILRIQQVVRGDSAAYFCASTQREGQEETQYFGPGTRLLVL.

A few counts support this clone. Distinct nucleotide sequences in the sample also encode this CDR3. J is TRBJ2-2 and V is TRBV7-9; 8 bases fit TRBD1. In germline, CDR1 is SEHNR, CDR2 FQNEAQ (reference sequence). This CDR3 spans 14 amino acids. The V gene end was trimmed by 5 bases and the J gene end by 5 bases; junction bases not matched to a gene: 4. The CDR3 here is CASSPGQATGELFF. The CDR3 coding sequence is TGTGCCAGCAGCCCGGGACAGGCGACCGGGGAGCTGTTTTTT.

This chain links TRBV7-9 with TRBJ1-5, with D possibly matching TRBD1 (5 bases). The CDR3 loop spans 12 amino acids. V was cut by 8 bases and J by 4 bases, with 9 bases left in between. Germline CDR1 and CDR2: SEHNR and FQNEAQ (reference sequence). The CDR3 region has the DNA TGTGCCAGCCAGACAGAAAATCAGCCCCAGCATTTT. Translating it yields CASQTENQPQHF.

The chain joins TRBV7-9 to TRBJ1-1; no definite D call. V dropped 1 base and J dropped 0 bases, with 6 bases sitting between them. The CDR3 is made up of 14 amino acids. CDR1 and CDR2 from the germline V gene are SEHNR and FQNEAQ (reference sequence). In nucleotides, the CDR3 is TGTGCCAGCAGCTTAGATCTCGTGAACACTGAAGCTTTCTTT. Translated, it gives CASSLDLVNTEAFF.

Written as DNA, the CDR3 is TGTGCCAGCAGCCCTAGCTGGGGGGAGCTGTTTTTT. This translates into CASSPSWGELFF. V usage is TRBV7-2 and J usage is TRBJ2-2, with D possibly matching TRBD2 (5 bases). Looked up from germline, CDR1 is SGHTA and CDR2 is FQGNSA. CDR3 length: 12 residues. The V end lost 5 bases, the J end lost 8 bases, and 9 bases lay between the germline ends.

The CDR3 spells CASSVRTGGYEQYF. In DNA, the CDR3 is TGTGCCAGCAGCGTAAGGACAGGGGGCTACGAGCAGTACTTC. V is TRBV9 and J is TRBJ2-7; TRBD1 aligns across 10 bases. CDR3 length equals 14 residues. Trimming at V came to 1 base and at J to 3 bases, leaving 1 base not matched to a gene. The germline CDR1 and CDR2 sequences are SGDLS and YYNGEE.

This rearrangement joins TRBV5-1 to TRBJ2-2; no reliable D call. CDR3 length equals 13 residues. Between the trimmed V and J ends, which lost 0 bases and 4 bases, there was a span of 4 bases. The germline gives CDR1 SGHRS, CDR2 YFSETQ. This chain's CDR3 is CASSLAVTGELFF. The CDR3 region has the DNA TGCGCCAGCAGCTTGGCGGTCACCGGGGAGCTGTTTTTT.

This clone turned up a few times. V and J are TRBV11-1 and TRBJ2-1; possible D gene TRBD2, 5 bases. Germline lookup yields CDR1 SGHAT and CDR2 FQDESV (reference sequence). The CDR3 spans 14 residues. Trimming took 1 base from V and 6 from J, leaving 10 bases between them. In nucleotides, the CDR3 is TGTGCCAGCAGCTTAGGGCCTAGCAGCAATGAGCAGTTCTTC. Protein sequence: CASSLGPSSNEQFF.

The gene calls are TRBV6-5 and TRBJ2-3; unclear D gene. Germline values: CDR1 MNHEY, CDR2 SVGAGI. The CDR3 loop spans 14 amino acids. V was cut by 6 bases and J by 5 bases, with 15 bases left in between. Written as DNA, the CDR3 is TGTGCCAGCAGGCGAGCATGGTCGGGAGATACGCAGTATTTT. Its translation: CASRRAWSGDTQYF.

V is TRBV10-3 and J is TRBJ1-1; the match to TRBD1 covers 10 bases. This CDR3 has 16 residues. Trimming cost V 6 bases and J 3 bases; bases outside gene matches: 10. CDR1 is ENHRY, CDR2 SYGVKD, per germline. The CDR3 region has the DNA TGTGCCATCAGCGGGACAGGGGTCGGGGGGTACACTGAAGCTTTCTTT. This codes for CAISGTGVGGYTEAFF.

There are a few counts of this clone. This chain connects TRBV9 to TRBJ2-2; 9 nucleotides agree with TRBD2. This CDR3 has 14 amino acids. Trimming removed 1 base from V and 6 bases from J; junction bases left unmatched: 1. Germline V gene lookup returns CDR1 SGDLS and CDR2 YYNGEE. CDR3 sequence: CASSVSGRPGELFF. For the CDR3, the DNA is TGTGCCAGCAGCGTAAGCGGGAGGCCCGGGGAGCTGTTTTTT.